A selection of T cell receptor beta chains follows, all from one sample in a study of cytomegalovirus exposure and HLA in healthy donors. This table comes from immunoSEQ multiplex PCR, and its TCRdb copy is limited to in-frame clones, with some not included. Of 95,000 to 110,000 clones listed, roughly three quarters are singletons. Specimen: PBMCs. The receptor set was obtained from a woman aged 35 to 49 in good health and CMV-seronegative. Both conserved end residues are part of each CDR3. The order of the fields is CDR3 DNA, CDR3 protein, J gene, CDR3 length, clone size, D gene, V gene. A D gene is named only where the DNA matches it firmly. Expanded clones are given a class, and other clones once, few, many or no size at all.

TGTGCCAGCAGCTCCCCGGGACTAGCGTGGGCGGGGGTTCCCTACGAGCAGTACTTC	CASSSPGLAWAGVPYEQYF	TRBJ2-7	19	.	TRBD2	TRBV7-2
TGCGCCAGCAGCCAAGACAGGGGCGGTGAGCAGTTCTTC	CASSQDRGGEQFF	TRBJ2-1	13	.	.	TRBV4-3
TGCGCCAGCAGCCAAGAAGTTACCTGGCGGGAGACGGCCGGGGAGCTGTTTTTT	CASSQEVTWRETAGELFF	TRBJ2-2	18	.	TRBD2	TRBV4-3
TGTGCCAGTAGTATCGACGGACACTCTGGAAACACCATATATTTT	CASSIDGHSGNTIYF	TRBJ1-3	15	.	.	TRBV19
TGTGCCAGCAGTTTTAGCTACGAGCAGTACTTC	CASSFSYEQYF	TRBJ2-7	11	once	.	TRBV6-6
TGTGCCAGCAGCGGGGGACTAGCGACCCAATACGAGCAGTACTTC	CASSGGLATQYEQYF	TRBJ2-7	15	.	TRBD2	TRBV9
TGTGCCATACAGGGATCTGGGGCCAACGTCCTGACTTTC	CAIQGSGANVLTF	TRBJ2-6	13	.	.	TRBV7-8
TGTGCCAGCAAAGGGGGGGCGGACACTGAAGCTTTCTTT	CASKGGADTEAFF	TRBJ1-1	13	.	.	TRBV6-6
TGTGCCAGCTCACCATCCCTTGGGGCGGCACAAGAGACCCAGTACTTC	CASSPSLGAAQETQYF	TRBJ2-5	16	.	.	TRBV18
TGTGCCAGCAGTCCCACCGGATTGCAGGGTGCTTTCTTT	CASSPTGLQGAFF	TRBJ1-1	13	.	.	TRBV6-6
TGCGCCAGCAGCTTGGGGCCCGATGCGCCCCAGCATTTT	CASSLGPDAPQHF	TRBJ1-5	13	.	.	TRBV7-2
TGTGCCACCAGCACCGAGGGAAACACCATATATTTT	CATSTEGNTIYF	TRBJ1-3	12	.	.	TRBV15
TGTGCCAGCAGCGTAGATTCGGGGGGGAACACTGAAGCTTTCTTT	CASSVDSGGNTEAFF	TRBJ1-1	15	.	.	TRBV9
TGTGCCAGCAACTCGATCCCGGACTTGAAAAATTACGAGCAGTACTTC	CASNSIPDLKNYEQYF	TRBJ2-7	16	.	.	TRBV11-2
TGTGCCAGCAGTTTTTCGGGGAACGGCTACAATGAGCAGTTCTTC	CASSFSGNGYNEQFF	TRBJ2-1	15	.	.	TRBV27
TGTGCCTGGAGTGTAGCTGTAGCTTTCACAGATACGCAGTATTTT	CAWSVAVAFTDTQYF	TRBJ2-3	15	.	.	TRBV30
TGTGCCAGCAGCCGGACTAGCGATCAAGAGACCCAGTACTTC	CASSRTSDQETQYF	TRBJ2-5	14	.	TRBD2	TRBV7-9
TGTGCCAGCATGGCTTCCACATACAATGAGCAGTTCTTC	CASMASTYNEQFF	TRBJ2-1	13	.	.	TRBV28
TGCGCCAGCAGTCGGGTATCGGGCTCCTACGAGCAGTACTTC	CASSRVSGSYEQYF	TRBJ2-7	14	.	.	TRBV5-1
TGTGCCAGCAGACAGGGATTTTATGGCTACACCTTC	CASRQGFYGYTF	TRBJ1-2	12	.	.	TRBV13
TGTGCCAGCAGTTACTCGGGCGCTAGCAATCAGCCCCAGCATTTT	CASSYSGASNQPQHF	TRBJ1-5	15	.	.	TRBV6-5
TGCAGCGGCGGAGGGCAGGGCCGCGGTCTTAAGCAGTTCTTC	CSGGGQGRGLKQFF	TRBJ2-1	14	.	.	TRBV29-1
TGCGCCAGCAGCATAACTAGCGGGAGCTCCTACAATGAGCAGTTCTTC	CASSITSGSSYNEQFF	TRBJ2-1	16	.	TRBD2	TRBV5-1
TGTGCCAGCAGCTTAGGAGCAACTAATGAAAAACTGTTTTTT	CASSLGATNEKLFF	TRBJ1-4	14	.	.	TRBV7-6
TGTGCCAGCAGTTTTGGGGGGGGATCCATTAGCAATCAGCCCCAGCATTTT	CASSFGGGSISNQPQHF	TRBJ1-5	17	.	.	TRBV28
TGTGCCAGCGGCTATAGCGTAGGAGGTGGCTACGAGCAGTACTTC	CASGYSVGGGYEQYF	TRBJ2-7	15	.	.	TRBV7-2
TGTGCCAGCAGTCACGACAGCTACGAGCAGTACTTC	CASSHDSYEQYF	TRBJ2-7	12	.	.	TRBV5-6
TGTGCCAGCAAAAGAATAGGGACACAGACCTACGAGCAGTACTTC	CASKRIGTQTYEQYF	TRBJ2-7	15	once	.	TRBV6-5
TGTGCCAGCTCACCATGGGCCGGGAGAAGCACAGATACGCAGTATTTT	CASSPWAGRSTDTQYF	TRBJ2-3	16	.	.	TRBV18
TGTGCCAGCAGTTTGGGGGGGAGGACCGAGCAGTACTTC	CASSLGGRTEQYF	TRBJ2-7	13	.	TRBD2	TRBV27
TGTGCCAGCAGCTCATACACCGGGGAGCTGTTTTTT	CASSSYTGELFF	TRBJ2-2	12	.	.	TRBV7-2
TGTGCCAGCAGTTTTGGGACTAGCGGGAGAGGGGAGCTGTTTTTT	CASSFGTSGRGELFF	TRBJ2-2	15	few	TRBD2	TRBV28
TGTTCCAGCAGCTTAGCTAGCGGGCCCTACAATGAGCAGTTCTTC	CSSSLASGPYNEQFF	TRBJ2-1	15	once	TRBD2	TRBV7-9
TGTGCCAGCTCACCTAATCCGGGACAGAACACTGAAGCTTTCTTT	CASSPNPGQNTEAFF	TRBJ1-1	15	.	.	TRBV18
TGCGCCAGCAGCTTGCAGGGAAGGATGGCAGATACGCAGTATTTT	CASSLQGRMADTQYF	TRBJ2-3	15	.	.	TRBV5-1
TGTGCCAGCAGCCCCGCGGGGCCGGCAACTAATGAAAAACTGTTTTTT	CASSPAGPATNEKLFF	TRBJ1-4	16	.	.	TRBV27
TGCAGTGCTCAAAACTACGAGCAGTACTTC	CSAQNYEQYF	TRBJ2-7	10	.	.	TRBV20-1
TGCGCCAGCAGCCAAGATTGGAACAGGGGGTTCTACGAGCAGTACTTC	CASSQDWNRGFYEQYF	TRBJ2-7	16	.	TRBD1	TRBV4-3
TGTGCCAGCAGCACATTGAACACTGAAGCTTTCTTT	CASSTLNTEAFF	TRBJ1-1	12	few	.	TRBV9
TGTGCCAGCAGTTTAAGGACTAGCGGGCCCTCGAACACCGGGGAGCTGTTTTTT	CASSLRTSGPSNTGELFF	TRBJ2-2	18	.	TRBD2	TRBV27
TGTGCCAGCAGCCGCCCCCAAGCGGGAGCCGGCTCCTACAATGAGCAGTTCTTC	CASSRPQAGAGSYNEQFF	TRBJ2-1	18	few	TRBD2	TRBV7-9
TGTGCCAGCAGTTTCCACTCCGGGACAGACAATGAGCAGTTCTTC	CASSFHSGTDNEQFF	TRBJ2-1	15	.	TRBD1	TRBV28
TGTGCCAGCAGTTTTGGGCAGGGGGACTACGAGCAGTACTTC	CASSFGQGDYEQYF	TRBJ2-7	14	.	TRBD1	TRBV27